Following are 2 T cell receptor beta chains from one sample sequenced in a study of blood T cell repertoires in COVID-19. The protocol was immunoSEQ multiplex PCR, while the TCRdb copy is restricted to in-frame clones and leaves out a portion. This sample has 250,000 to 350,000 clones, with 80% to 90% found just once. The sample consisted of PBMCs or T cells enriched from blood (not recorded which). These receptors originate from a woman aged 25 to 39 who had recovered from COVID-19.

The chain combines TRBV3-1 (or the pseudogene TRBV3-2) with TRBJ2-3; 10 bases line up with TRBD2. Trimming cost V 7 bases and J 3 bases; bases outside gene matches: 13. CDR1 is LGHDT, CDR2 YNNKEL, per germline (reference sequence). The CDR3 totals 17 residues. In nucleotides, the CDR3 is TGTGCCAGCACCGGGACTAGCGTGGGGGGTTCAACAGATACGCAGTATTTT. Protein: CASTGTSVGGSTDTQYF.

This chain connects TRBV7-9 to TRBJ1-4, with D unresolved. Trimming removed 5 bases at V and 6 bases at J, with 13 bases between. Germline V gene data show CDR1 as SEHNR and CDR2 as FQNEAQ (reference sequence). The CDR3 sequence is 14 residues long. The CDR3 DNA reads TGTGCCAGCAGCCGTCGGGAGGGCGATGAAAAACTGTTTTTT. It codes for CASSRREGDEKLFF.